This T cell receptor (beta chain) was profiled in a study of OX40 agonist ivuxolimab in advanced cancers. The repertoire was sequenced with immunoSEQ multiplex PCR; TCRdb's copy has only in-frame clones and lacks some. The sample holds 150,000 to 190,000 clones, approximately 94% seen once. This TCR was sampled from an adult with an advanced solid tumor such as melanoma, head and neck, liver or kidney cancer. This material consisted of CD4+ or CD8+ T cells sorted from blood, taken in a trial of the OX40 agonist ivuxolimab.

The CDR3 bases are TGTGCCAGCAGCTCCGTGGGGGATGAAGCTTTCTTT. Protein product: CASSSVGDEAFF. The chain is built from TRBV11-2 and TRBJ1-1; D possibly corresponds to TRBD1 (5 bases). The CDR3 is made up of 12 amino acids. V was clipped by 4 bases and J by 7 bases, with 10 bases between them. Per germline, CDR1 SGHAT and CDR2 FQNNGV.